Below are 9 T cell receptor beta chains sequenced from a single sample in a study of CD8 T cells in Susac syndrome. When the RNA was reverse transcribed, random hexamers were used with an input of roughly 0.45 to 1 ug. From the immunoSEQ multiplex PCR reads, TCRdb called clonotypes with MiXCR, one entry per CDR3 protein. The sample consists of about 150,000 distinct CDR3 sequences, 85% to 95% of them appearing once. Sequencing input: CD8+ T cells from PBMCs. These receptor sequences come from a human donor with multiple sclerosis.

The chain is built from TRBV7-2 and TRBJ1-6; weak D call: TRBD1 (6 bases). The CDR3 length is 14 residues. CDR1 is SGHTA, CDR2 FQGNSA, per germline. V was clipped by 5 bases and J by 9 bases, with 14 bases between them. The CDR3 DNA sequence: TGTGCCAGCAGCACTGGGGGGCCGCGTTCACCCCTCCACTTT. It is translated as CASSTGGPRSPLHF. Filled out from reference TRBV7-2 and TRBJ1-6, the complete variable domain reads GAGVSQSPSNKVTEKGKDVELRCDPISGHTALYWYRQSLGQGLEFLIYFQGNSAPDKSGLPSDRFSAERTGGSVSTLTIQRTQQEDSAVYLCASSTGGPRSPLHFGNGTRLTVT.

This chain connects TRBV14 to TRBJ2-3; 9 positions match TRBD2. The J segment lost 2 bases and the V segment lost 0 bases, leaving 6 bases of the junction unmatched. This CDR3 is built from 17 residues. The germline V gene encodes CDR1 SGHDN and CDR2 FVKESK. The CDR3 DNA sequence: TGTGCCAGCAGCCAAGAATTGACTAGCGGCTACACAGATACGCAGTATTTT. Translating gives CASSQELTSGYTDTQYF.

V is TRBV20-1 and J is TRBJ2-7, with D perhaps assigned TRBD1 or TRBD2 (6 bases each). V was trimmed by 3 bases and J by 0 bases, leaving 15 bases between them. Germline V gene lookup returns CDR1 DFQATT and CDR2 SNEGSKA (reference sequence). The CDR3 contains 15 residues. CDR3 sequence (DNA): TGCAGTGCTAGGGGGAGGCAGGGGAACTCCTACGAGCAGTACTTC. Translation gives CSARGRQGNSYEQYF.

CDR3 bases: TGCAGTGCTAGAGAAAGGAGGGCAGACTACACCTTC. Protein sequence: CSARERRADYTF. V usage is TRBV20-1 and J usage is TRBJ1-2, with D unresolved. V dropped 0 bases and J dropped 10 bases, with 12 bases sitting between them. The V gene's germline CDR1 is DFQATT and CDR2 SNEGSKA (reference sequence). The CDR3 length is 12 residues.

This chain uses TRBV7-9 with TRBJ2-1; D uncertain. V dropped 5 bases and J dropped 6 bases, with 8 bases sitting between them. The CDR3 covers 12 residues. Germline V gene lookup returns CDR1 SEHNR and CDR2 FQNEAQ (reference sequence). The CDR3 DNA is TGTGCCAGCAGCCATCAAAGCAATGAGCAGTTCTTC. The encoded protein is CASSHQSNEQFF.

V is TRBV9 and J is TRBJ2-3; TRBD1 matches 9 bases. Germline V gene lookup returns CDR1 SGDLS and CDR2 YYNGEE. V dropped 3 bases and J dropped 5; count of bases not matched to a gene: 7. This CDR3 has 15 amino acids. The CDR3 DNA reads as TGTGCCAGCAGCGGAACAGGGGGCTCGGGAGATACGCAGTATTTT. Translation: CASSGTGGSGDTQYF.

The rearrangement joins TRBV20-1 to TRBJ2-1; 8 bases match TRBD2. V was pared by 6 bases and J by 3 bases, with 7 bases of the junction left unmatched. The CDR3 contains 14 residues. The germline V gene encodes CDR1 DFQATT and CDR2 SNEGSKA (reference sequence). As DNA, the CDR3 is TGCAGTGCGGGACGACTAGCGCTCTACAATGAGCAGTTCTTC. It is translated as CSAGRLALYNEQFF.

The chain combines TRBV24-1 with TRBJ2-3, with 15 bases that match TRBD2. V shed 4 bases and J 0 bases; nucleotides not matched to a gene: 4. Germline CDR1 is KGHDR and CDR2 is SFDVKD. This CDR3 comprises 18 residues. CDR3 sequence reads: CATSEGLAGGRSTDTQYF. The DNA of the CDR3 is TGTGCCACCAGTGAGGGACTAGCGGGGGGACGAAGCACAGATACGCAGTATTTT.

J is TRBJ2-3 and V is TRBV7-2; D remains unclear. V was shortened by 5 bases and J by 3 bases, with 18 bases between the two germline ends. From germline, CDR1 is SGHTA and CDR2 FQGNSA. This CDR3 has 16 residues. The DNA of the CDR3 is TGTGCCAGCAGCGTTACAAGGGCCCTCCCGACAGATACGCAGTATTTT. It yields the protein CASSVTRALPTDTQYF. Full variable domain (outside the CDR3, taken from reference TRBV7-2 and TRBJ2-3): GAGVSQSPSNKVTEKGKDVELRCDPISGHTALYWYRQSLGQGLEFLIYFQGNSAPDKSGLPSDRFSAERTGGSVSTLTIQRTQQEDSAVYLCASSVTRALPTDTQYFGPGTRLTVL.